Shown below are 11 T cell receptor beta chains from a single sample sequenced in a study of T cell repertoires in cytomegalovirus infection. TCRdb called the reads again in MiXCR, with one record for every CDR3 protein. The data contain about 890,000 distinct CDR3 sequences, about a third of them singletons. For these receptors, no antigen is known. Specimen: cultured CD8+ T cells from PBMCs, collected from culture after CMV antigen stimulation. These receptors originate from a human donor in good health (CMV status not recorded). Some clones in this sample may be carry-over from other donors' samples.

The chain couples TRBV5-4 to TRBJ2-1; D unclear. The CDR3 contains 12 residues. Between the trimmed V and J ends, which lost 4 bases and 8 bases, there was a span of 10 bases. CDR1 SGHNT and CDR2 YYREEE come from the germline V gene (reference sequence). CDR3 region: CASSPSPHEQFF. CDR3 DNA: TGTGCCAGCAGCCCGAGCCCCCATGAGCAGTTCTTC.

V is TRBV2 and J is TRBJ2-7; D not certain. V lost 6 bases to trimming and J lost 6 bases, with 9 bases between them. The CDR3 totals 11 residues. Germline-derived CDR1 and CDR2 are SNHLY and FYNNEI. The CDR3 here is CASSRPVEQYV. DNA of the CDR3: TGTGCCAGCAGCAGGCCAGTCGAGCAGTACGTC.

This clonotype was seen a handful of times. The V call is TRBV6-1, the J call TRBJ2-7, with 7 bases lining up with TRBD1. The CDR3 sequence is 15 residues long. V trimming: 2 bases; J trimming: 3 bases; junction bases outside the gene matches: 7. CDR1 MNHNS and CDR2 SASEGT come from the germline V gene. CDR3 in amino acids: CASSEWTGELYEQYF. The CDR3 coding sequence is TGTGCCAGCAGTGAATGGACAGGAGAACTCTACGAGCAGTACTTC.

This clonotype appeared many times. The V and J genes are TRBV7-9 and TRBJ1-2, with D possibly TRBD1 on 6 matching bases. Germline V gives CDR1 SEHNR, CDR2 FQNEAQ (reference sequence). The CDR3 spans 15 residues. Trimming removed 5 bases from V and 2 bases from J, with 15 bases in between. For the CDR3, the DNA is TGTGCCAGCAGCCCAGCGGACAGCTGGAACTATGGCTACACCTTC. Protein product: CASSPADSWNYGYTF.

This clonotype is a singleton in its sample. This sequence joins TRBV29-1 and TRBJ2-1; D is uncertain. V shed 3 bases and J shed 5 bases, with 11 bases lying between them. This CDR3 has 13 residues. CDR1 and CDR2 from the germline V gene are SQVTM and ANQGSEA. CDR3 region: CSVEFPAHNEQFF. The CDR3 DNA follows: TGCAGCGTTGAGTTCCCGGCCCACAATGAGCAGTTCTTC.

This clonotype has a handful of counts. The CDR3 is CASSLSWGAKDTQYF. In DNA form, the CDR3 reads TGTGCCAGCAGTTTATCCTGGGGGGCGAAAGATACGCAGTATTTT. The chain employs TRBV27 and TRBJ2-3; D assignment may be TRBD1 or TRBD2 (6 bases each). V was cut by 0 bases and J by 5 bases, with 12 bases left in between. The CDR3 is 15 amino acids. Germline CDR1 MNHEY, CDR2 SMNVEV (reference sequence).

There are many counts of this clonotype. The rearrangement joins TRBV28 to TRBJ2-1, with 13 bases aligning to TRBD2. The germline CDR1 and CDR2 sequences are MDHEN and SYDVKM. V was clipped by 6 bases and J by 4 bases; unmatched bases: 3. The CDR3 sequence is 15 residues long. The CDR3 nucleotides read TGTGCCAGCAGCCCACTAGCGGGGGGGTACAATGAGCAGTTCTTC. Translation gives CASSPLAGGYNEQFF. Full variable domain (missing parts from reference TRBV28 and TRBJ2-1): DVKVTQSSRYLVKRTGEKVFLECVQDMDHENMFWYRQDPGLGLRLIYFSYDVKMKEKGDIPEGYSVSREKKERFSLILESASTNQTSMYLCASSPLAGGYNEQFFGPGTRLTVL.

The chain joins TRBV2 to TRBJ1-2, with D perhaps matching TRBD1 (5 bases). V dropped 1 base and J dropped 2 bases, with 11 bases sitting between them. The length of the CDR3 is 15 residues. CDR1 and CDR2 from the germline V gene are SNHLY and FYNNEI. CDR3 sequence reads: CASSEGPGSNYGYTF. In nucleotides, the CDR3 is TGTGCCAGCAGTGAAGGTCCAGGGTCAAACTATGGCTACACCTTC.

The genes are TRBV6-2 or TRBV6-3 and TRBJ2-1; a weak D match, TRBD1 (6 bases). In germline, CDR1 is MNHEY, CDR2 SVGEGT. The V end lost 2 bases, the J end lost 7 bases, and 9 bases lay between the germline ends. The CDR3 is 13 amino acids. The CDR3, as DNA: TGTGCCAGCAGTTACAGGGGGATGAATGAGCAGTTCTTC. Translation: CASSYRGMNEQFF.

The chain couples TRBV7-3 to TRBJ2-3; D is possibly TRBD2 (7 bases). CDR1 and CDR2 from the germline V gene are SGHTA and FQGTGA. The CDR3 covers 17 residues. V lost 6 bases to trimming and J lost 0 bases, with 19 bases between them. The CDR3 loop reads CASRRKGGPYSTDTQYF. The CDR3 DNA reads TGTGCCAGCAGACGTAAGGGGGGGCCCTATAGCACAGATACGCAGTATTTT. Together with reference TRBV7-3 and TRBJ2-3, the CDR3 gives the full variable domain: GAGVSQTPSNKVTEKGKYVELRCDPISGHTALYWYRQSLGQGPEFLIYFQGTGAADDSGLPNDRFFAVRPEGSVSTLKIQRTERGDSAVYLCASRRKGGPYSTDTQYFGPGTRLTVL.

The rearrangement uses TRBV6-6 and TRBJ2-7; 13 bases map to TRBD2. The CDR3 totals 17 residues. Germline CDR1 and CDR2: MNHNY and SVGAGI (reference sequence). V was pared by 5 bases and J by 0 bases, with 7 bases of the junction left unmatched. The CDR3 reads CASSPGTSGVSSYEQYV. The CDR3 bases are TGTGCCAGCAGTCCCGGGACTAGCGGGGTGAGCTCCTACGAGCAGTACGTC.